The 28 T cell receptor beta chains reported below all come from one sample, sequenced in a study of CD8 T cells in ankylosing spondylitis. The antigens these receptors bind are not known. Study-level results: The study identified a TCR beta motif of eight highly homologous variants that appeared characteristic of ankylosing spondylitis blood.

MiXCR, run by TCRdb on the 5' RACE reads, gives a single entry per CDR3 protein. Found here are about 200,000 distinct CDR3 sequences, 7% to 8% of them singletons; the top ten hold approximately 15%. Specimen: blood, either unsorted or a sorted T cell fraction (not recorded which). Receptor source: a male donor with ankylosing spondylitis.

This clonotype was seen ten or more times. The V and J genes are TRBV7-9 and TRBJ1-1; 9 bases line up with TRBD1. V was clipped by 5 bases and J by 5 bases; unmatched bases: 9. In germline, CDR1 is SEHNR, CDR2 FQNEAQ (reference sequence). The CDR3 loop spans 15 amino acids. The DNA of the CDR3 is TGTGCCAGCAGCCCCGACAGGGGGGAAGGGACTGAAGCTTTCTTT. It yields the protein CASSPDRGEGTEAFF.

This clonotype was observed many times. The V call is TRBV30, the J call TRBJ2-7; 7 positions match TRBD2. CDR3 size: 16 residues. Germline trimming cut 1 base from V and 2 bases from J; bases unmatched to any gene: 11. The germline CDR1 and CDR2 sequences are GTSNPN and SVGIG (reference sequence). The CDR3 is CAWSDKWASGPYEQYF. DNA of the CDR3: TGTGCCTGGAGTGACAAGTGGGCTAGCGGTCCCTACGAGCAGTACTTC.

The chain combines TRBV7-2 with TRBJ2-5; 8 bases agree with TRBD2. Looked up from germline, CDR1 is SGHTA and CDR2 is FQGNSA. V trimming: 4 bases; J trimming: 1 base; junction bases outside the gene matches: 5. The CDR3 consists of 15 residues. As DNA, the CDR3 is TGTGCCAGCAGCTCCCGGGAGGGCAGCCAAGAGACCCAGTACTTC. Its protein is CASSSREGSQETQYF.

This sequence joins TRBV20-1 and TRBJ2-1; a possible D gene is TRBD2 (6 bases). The germline CDR1 and CDR2 sequences are DFQATT and SNEGSKA (reference sequence). V shed 3 bases and J shed 3 bases, with 21 bases lying between them. The CDR3 is 17 amino acids. The CDR3 DNA follows: TGCAGTGCTAGTATCCGCGGGACTCTACATCTCTACAATGAGCAGTTCTTC. It is translated as CSASIRGTLHLYNEQFF.

This clonotype was found many times. The chain combines TRBV7-9 with TRBJ1-2; D is ambiguous. The CDR3 totals 12 residues. The V gene's germline CDR1 is SEHNR and CDR2 FQNEAQ (reference sequence). V gave up 1 base and J gave up 7 bases, with 7 bases separating them. In DNA form, the CDR3 reads TGTGCCAGCAGCTTAGGCAGCGGTGGCTACACCTTC. Translation gives CASSLGSGGYTF.

V is TRBV11-2 and J is TRBJ1-2; D remains ambiguous. The CDR3 has 14 amino acids. V gave up 6 bases and J gave up 9 bases, with 20 bases separating them. The V gene's germline CDR1 is SGHAT and CDR2 FQNNGV. This CDR3 reads CASRDQPYPIRYTF. CDR3 DNA sequence: TGTGCCAGCAGAGACCAGCCATACCCTATTCGCTACACCTTC.

At least ten counts were recorded for this clonotype. This rearrangement joins TRBV20-1 to TRBJ2-7, with TRBD2 as a possible D gene (6 bases). CDR3 length: 14 residues. The germline V and J ends were trimmed by 6 bases and 3 bases, with 18 bases remaining between them. Germline V gene sequence: CDR1 DFQATT, CDR2 SNEGSKA (reference sequence). CDR3 in amino acids: CSASLDSGLYEQYF. The CDR3 DNA sequence: TGCAGTGCCAGCCTAGATAGCGGCCTCTACGAGCAGTACTTC.

This clonotype occurred many times. This sequence joins TRBV10-2 and TRBJ2-4; D is perhaps TRBD2 (6 bases). V dropped 8 bases and J dropped 7 bases, with 6 bases sitting between them. Germline V gene data show CDR1 as WSHSY and CDR2 as SAAADI. CDR3 length equals 10 residues. CDR3 in amino acids: CASGGNIQYF. The CDR3 DNA reads TGCGCCAGCGGGGGGAACATTCAGTACTTC.

This clonotype was detected only a few times. The J gene is TRBJ2-4, the V gene TRBV2; no clear D. The CDR3 is 15 residues long. The germline V and J ends were trimmed by 3 bases and 5 bases, with 14 bases remaining between them. Germline CDR1 reads SNHLY; CDR2 reads FYNNEI. In nucleotides, the CDR3 is TGTGCCAGCAGTGATCAAGGGTCCCCAGAAAACATTCAGTACTTC. Its protein is CASSDQGSPENIQYF. Supplemented by reference TRBV2 and TRBJ2-4, the full variable domain reads EPEVTQTPSHQVTQMGQEVILRCVPISNHLYFYWYRQILGQKVEFLVSFYNNEISEKSEIFDDQFSVERPDGSNFTLKIRSTKLEDSAMYFCASSDQGSPENIQYFGAGTRLSVL.

The CDR3 DNA is TGTGCCAGCAGCGTAGGGGGACTAGCGGGCGAGCAGTACTTC. Protein: CASSVGGLAGEQYF. The V gene is TRBV9, the J gene TRBJ2-7; 12 nucleotides agree with TRBD2. Germline V gives CDR1 SGDLS, CDR2 YYNGEE. The CDR3 has 14 amino acids. The junction had 1 base not matched to a gene; V was cut back by 0 bases and J by 6 bases.

This clonotype has ten or more counts. CDR3 loop: CASSLTLKEGETQYF. The CDR3 DNA sequence: TGTGCCAGCAGCTTAACCCTCAAGGAGGGGGAGACCCAGTACTTC. This sequence joins TRBV7-9 and TRBJ2-5, with a tentative D call TRBD2 (6 bases). The CDR3 totals 15 residues. Germline assignment: CDR1 SEHNR and CDR2 FQNEAQ (reference sequence). V dropped 2 bases and J dropped 5 bases, with 15 bases sitting between them.

This clonotype showed up many times. The gene calls are TRBV28 and TRBJ2-3; 8 nucleotides align to TRBD1. Trimming at V came to 3 bases and at J to 3 bases, leaving 5 bases not matched to a gene. Germline CDR1 and CDR2: MDHEN and SYDVKM. This CDR3 contains 15 residues. The CDR3 protein is CASSFDQGATDTQYF. For the CDR3, the DNA is TGTGCCAGCAGTTTTGATCAGGGGGCAACAGATACGCAGTATTTT.

This clonotype occurred many times. The CDR3 nucleotides are TGCGCCAGCAGCTTGGCCCGGGGATACGGCTACACCTTC. Its translation: CASSLARGYGYTF. The chain has TRBV5-1 and TRBJ1-2; no clear D gene. The CDR3 is 13 amino acids. Trimming took off 0 bases at V and 8 bases at J, with 11 bases between the two ends. Germline V gene sequence: CDR1 SGHRS, CDR2 YFSETQ.

V and J are TRBV2 and TRBJ1-1; possibly TRBD1 for D (6 bases). CDR3 size: 13 residues. Trimming removed 8 bases at V and 0 bases at J, with 10 bases between. Germline V gives CDR1 SNHLY, CDR2 FYNNEI. The CDR3 loop is CASPGTLNTEAFF. The CDR3 bases are TGTGCCAGCCCCGGGACACTGAACACTGAAGCTTTCTTT. Supplemented by reference TRBV2 and TRBJ1-1, the full variable domain reads EPEVTQTPSHQVTQMGQEVILRCVPISNHLYFYWYRQILGQKVEFLVSFYNNEISEKSEIFDDQFSVERPDGSNFTLKIRSTKLEDSAMYFCASPGTLNTEAFFGQGTRLTVV.

This clonotype has at least ten counts. The rearrangement joins TRBV9 to TRBJ2-7, with 10 bases aligning to TRBD1. Germline values: CDR1 SGDLS, CDR2 YYNGEE. This CDR3 is built from 15 residues. After removal of 7 bases from V and 3 bases from J, the junction contained 10 bases not matched to a gene. The chain's CDR3 is CASGVSGTGDYEQYF. The CDR3 nucleotides are TGTGCCAGCGGAGTTTCCGGGACAGGGGACTACGAGCAGTACTTC.

In this sample, this clonotype turned up many times. The rearrangement joins TRBV9 to TRBJ2-1; D possibly corresponds to TRBD2 (6 bases). V lost 0 bases to trimming and J lost 6 bases, with 7 bases between them. The length of the CDR3 is 13 residues. Germline V gene data show CDR1 as SGDLS and CDR2 as YYNGEE. The CDR3 nucleotides are TGTGCCAGCAGCGTAGCGGGAGTCAATGAGCAGTTCTTC. It encodes CASSVAGVNEQFF. Together with reference TRBV9 and TRBJ2-1, the CDR3 gives the full variable domain: DSGVTQTPKHLITATGQRVTLRCSPRSGDLSVYWYQQSLDQGLQFLIQYYNGEERAKGNILERFSAQQFPDLHSELNLSSLELGDSALYFCASSVAGVNEQFFGPGTRLTVL.

This chain uses TRBV7-6 with TRBJ2-1; 7 bases agree with TRBD2. This CDR3 has 17 residues. Losses at the gene ends were 0 bases for V and 7 bases for J; bases not matched to a gene: 12. CDR1 is SGHVS, CDR2 FNYEAQ, per germline. CDR3: CASSLALGWTRENEQFF. The DNA of the CDR3 is TGTGCCAGCAGCTTAGCGCTCGGCTGGACTAGAGAGAATGAGCAGTTCTTC.

This clonotype showed up many times. In nucleotides, the CDR3 is TGTGCCAGCAGCCCTCGGGGGAAGTCGTTAAACACCGGGGAGCTGTTTTTT. It is translated as CASSPRGKSLNTGELFF. The V call is TRBV28, the J call TRBJ2-2; TRBD2 is a possible D gene (6 bases). The CDR3 spans 17 residues. V lost 6 bases to trimming and J lost 2 bases, with 19 bases between them. Per the germline V gene, CDR1 is MDHEN and CDR2 is SYDVKM. Full variable domain (outside the CDR3, taken from reference TRBV28 and TRBJ2-2): DVKVTQSSRYLVKRTGEKVFLECVQDMDHENMFWYRQDPGLGLRLIYFSYDVKMKEKGDIPEGYSVSREKKERFSLILESASTNQTSMYLCASSPRGKSLNTGELFFGEGSRLTVL.

This clonotype was detected many times. The V and J genes are TRBV5-6 and TRBJ2-2; 7 bases agree with TRBD1. The germline CDR1 and CDR2 sequences are SGHDT and YYEEEE. V lost 2 bases and J lost 7; bases outside the gene matches: 5. There are 14 residues in the CDR3. The CDR3 spells CASSFPYRGGELFF. Here the CDR3 DNA reads TGTGCCAGCAGCTTCCCCTACAGGGGCGGGGAGCTGTTTTTT.

CDR3 in DNA: TGTGCCAGCAGCTTGACACAGGGATTTAATTCACCCCTCCACTTT. Translating gives CASSLTQGFNSPLHF. The chain links TRBV5-5 to TRBJ1-6; a possible D gene is TRBD1 (6 bases). The V gene lost 1 base and the J gene lost 6 bases, with 11 bases spanning the gap. Per germline, CDR1 SGHKS and CDR2 YYEKEE (reference sequence). The CDR3 has 15 amino acids.

This clonotype was counted ten times or more. The V gene is TRBV7-9, the J gene TRBJ1-2; possibly TRBD1 for D (6 bases). V lost 8 bases to trimming and J lost 6 bases, with 16 bases between them. CDR1 and CDR2 from the germline V gene are SEHNR and FQNEAQ (reference sequence). The CDR3 length is 13 residues. CDR3 sequence (DNA): TGTGCCAGCCGTCCGCAGGGGCGGGATGGCTACACCTTC. This codes for CASRPQGRDGYTF.

Only a few counts were recorded for this clonotype. J is TRBJ2-7 and V is TRBV9, with D maybe TRBD2 (5 bases). Per germline, CDR1 SGDLS and CDR2 YYNGEE. With 4 bases removed from V and 3 bases from J, the gap between germline ends came to 14 bases. The CDR3 spans 14 residues. The CDR3 loop reads CASSLVRVFYEQYF. The DNA of the CDR3 is TGTGCCAGCAGCCTGGTGAGGGTTTTCTACGAGCAGTACTTC.

This clonotype was counted a few times. For the CDR3, the DNA is TGCGCCAGCAGTGAGTCAGGGCTGGGGACTGAAGCTTTCTTT. It is translated as CASSESGLGTEAFF. The genes are TRBV10-1 and TRBJ1-1; D uncertain. Trimming removed 0 bases from V and 5 bases from J, with 10 bases in between. Germline V gene lookup returns CDR1 WNHNN and CDR2 SYGVQD (reference sequence). The CDR3 length is 14 residues.

This clonotype was found many times. J is TRBJ2-7 and V is TRBV7-9; possibly TRBD1 or TRBD2 for D (6 bases each). V lost 7 bases and J 3 bases, leaving 13 bases between the germline ends. Germline CDR1 reads SEHNR; CDR2 reads FQNEAQ (reference sequence). The CDR3 loop spans 13 amino acids. CDR3 region: CASIGGRDYEQYF. DNA of the CDR3: TGTGCCAGCATCGGGGGCAGGGACTACGAGCAGTACTTC.

The table lists this clonotype with many counts. The chain joins TRBV28 to TRBJ1-5, with 7 nucleotides matching TRBD1. The CDR3 is 15 amino acids. Germline loops: CDR1 MDHEN, CDR2 SYDVKM. V shed 5 bases, J shed 2 bases, and the junction held 6 bases outside the gene matches. CDR3 sequence: CASSKDREGNQPQHF. The CDR3 DNA reads as TGTGCCAGCAGTAAAGACAGGGAGGGCAATCAGCCCCAGCATTTT.

In this sample, this clonotype turned up a few times. The rearrangement uses TRBV4-3 and TRBJ2-2; D unresolved. V dropped 2 bases and J dropped 6 bases, with 7 bases sitting between them. Looked up from germline, CDR1 is LGHNA and CDR2 is YSLEER. The CDR3 is 13 residues long. CDR3 region: CASSQRVPGELFF. The CDR3 DNA follows: TGCGCCAGCAGCCAAAGGGTCCCCGGGGAGCTGTTTTTT.

This clonotype was recorded many times. The CDR3, as DNA: TGTGCCAGCAGCTACGGGACAGGGAATGAGCAGTTCTTC. It codes for CASSYGTGNEQFF. This rearrangement joins TRBV7-3 to TRBJ2-1; TRBD1 matches at 9 bases. Germline V lookup: CDR1 SGHTA, CDR2 FQGTGA. J gave up 7 bases and V 4 bases, and 2 bases lay outside the gene matches. CDR3 length equals 13 residues.

The rearrangement uses TRBV4-3 and TRBJ1-3; no clear D. Germline V gene data show CDR1 as LGHNA and CDR2 as YSLEER. The CDR3 consists of 15 residues. The V and J ends lost 3 bases and 0 bases respectively, with 9 bases between them. This CDR3 reads CASSQTGLSGNTIYF. The CDR3 nucleotides are TGCGCCAGCAGCCAGACGGGTCTCTCTGGAAACACCATATATTTT.